This is a list of T cell receptor beta chains from one sample in a study of neurological immune-mediated disorders. TCRdb reprocessed the 5' RACE reads with MiXCR, giving one entry per CDR3 protein. The table includes roughly 62,000 distinct CDR3 sequences, 4% to 5.5% detected once. Specimen: PBMCs. The receptors shown here come from a woman aged 45-59 years with multiple sclerosis. CDR3s include the opening cysteine and the closing phenylalanine or tryptophan. Only some rows state a clone size, as once, few, many or a class for expanded clones.

J gene: TRBJ2-2; V gene: TRBV20-1; clone size: many; CDR3 protein: CSARVKTPNTGELFF
J gene: TRBJ1-3; V gene: TRBV7-2; clone size: many; CDR3 protein: CASSLQGSSGNTIYF
J gene: TRBJ2-1; V gene: TRBV12-3/TRBV12-4; clone size: many; CDR3 protein: CASSWAFSSYNEQFF
J gene: TRBJ1-5; V gene: TRBV5-1; clone size: many; CDR3 protein: CASSNAGRQSDLSNQPQHF
J gene: TRBJ2-3; V gene: TRBV20-1; clone size: many; CDR3 protein: CSARDFLSTDTQYF
J gene: TRBJ1-5; V gene: TRBV12-3/TRBV12-4; clone size: many; CDR3 protein: CASTLLPGGSNQPQHF
J gene: TRBJ2-1; V gene: TRBV6-4; clone size: -; CDR3 protein: CASSESAGGLDEQFF
J gene: TRBJ2-7; V gene: TRBV5-1; clone size: -; CDR3 protein: CASSWERTYEQYF
J gene: TRBJ1-6; V gene: TRBV7-9; clone size: many; CDR3 protein: CASSFGQGGSPLHF
J gene: TRBJ2-3; V gene: TRBV20-1; clone size: many; CDR3 protein: CSASTRVGTDTQYF
J gene: TRBJ2-3; V gene: TRBV20-1; clone size: many; CDR3 protein: CSARDTTSTPDTQYF
J gene: TRBJ2-1; V gene: TRBV20-1; clone size: many; CDR3 protein: CSAPVGGANEQFF
J gene: TRBJ2-1; V gene: TRBV7-9; clone size: many; CDR3 protein: CASSFRQGGNEQFF
J gene: TRBJ1-5; V gene: TRBV4-1; clone size: few; CDR3 protein: CASSYNRGQVQPQNF
J gene: TRBJ2-1; V gene: TRBV5-5; clone size: many; CDR3 protein: CASSLVPTSGGPGEQFF
J gene: TRBJ1-2; V gene: TRBV19; clone size: few; CDR3 protein: CASKMGQGPYGYTF
J gene: TRBJ1-5; V gene: TRBV4-3; clone size: -; CDR3 protein: CASSQDRQGGQPQHF
J gene: TRBJ1-1; V gene: TRBV5-1; clone size: many; CDR3 protein: CASSSGSDTEAFF
J gene: TRBJ2-1; V gene: TRBV24-1; clone size: many; CDR3 protein: CATSDLPGLRGEQFF
J gene: TRBJ2-3; V gene: TRBV28; clone size: many; CDR3 protein: CASSFTAAGFPRTDTQYF
J gene: TRBJ2-2; V gene: TRBV11-3; clone size: -; CDR3 protein: CASSPGVTGELFF
J gene: TRBJ2-4; V gene: TRBV20-1; clone size: many; CDR3 protein: CSARVGKTKNIQYF
J gene: TRBJ2-1; V gene: TRBV6-4; clone size: many; CDR3 protein: CASSDETGGYNEQFF
J gene: TRBJ2-4; V gene: TRBV20-1; clone size: many; CDR3 protein: CSAPTGGHFPKNIQYF
J gene: TRBJ2-7; V gene: TRBV7-2; clone size: many; CDR3 protein: CASSLVGYEQYF
J gene: TRBJ2-2; V gene: TRBV5-1; clone size: many; CDR3 protein: CASSLGTKGSGELFF
J gene: TRBJ1-5; V gene: TRBV6-2/TRBV6-3; clone size: many; CDR3 protein: CASSEYSNQPQHF
J gene: TRBJ1-1; V gene: TRBV19; clone size: few; CDR3 protein: CASSIGGEEGIF
J gene: TRBJ2-7; V gene: TRBV12-3/TRBV12-4; clone size: many; CDR3 protein: CASSPYRGEQYF
J gene: TRBJ2-5; V gene: TRBV19; clone size: many; CDR3 protein: CASSPQGRETQYF
J gene: TRBJ2-3; V gene: TRBV20-1; clone size: many; CDR3 protein: CSLTRDRALDTQYF
J gene: TRBJ2-3; V gene: TRBV29-1; clone size: many; CDR3 protein: CSVEELAGSTDTQYF
J gene: TRBJ2-3; V gene: TRBV5-1; clone size: many; CDR3 protein: CASSLARSDTQYF
J gene: TRBJ1-2; V gene: TRBV7-2; clone size: many; CDR3 protein: CASSTRQGLGYTF
J gene: TRBJ2-5; V gene: TRBV10-3; clone size: many; CDR3 protein: CAISEVGQETQYF
J gene: TRBJ2-1; V gene: TRBV4-1; clone size: many; CDR3 protein: CASSQGLAPYNEQFF
J gene: TRBJ2-2; V gene: TRBV4-3; clone size: many; CDR3 protein: CASGWTDRNTGELFF
J gene: TRBJ2-7; V gene: TRBV7-3; clone size: many; CDR3 protein: CASSPRGRTYEQYF
J gene: TRBJ2-3; V gene: TRBV12-3/TRBV12-4; clone size: many; CDR3 protein: CASSFLRVDTQYF
J gene: TRBJ1-5; V gene: TRBV9; clone size: many; CDR3 protein: CASSVDTYQPQHF
J gene: TRBJ2-2; V gene: TRBV20-1; clone size: many; CDR3 protein: CSASGGIWTGELFF